This T cell receptor beta chain was sequenced for a study of T cells in Graves' hyperthyroidism and ophthalmopathy. Study in general: Sampling of peripheral blood happened at initial diagnosis, prior to any treatment.

Template material for amplifying TCR beta CDR3 regions consisted of RNA transcripts. Researchers ran a first-round RT-PCR on the TCR CDR3 using the HTBI primer set. One entry per CDR3 protein, called by TCRdb with MiXCR from the multiplex PCR reads. The repertoire holds fewer than 750,000 distinct CDR3 sequences, with approximately 15% as singletons. This CDR3 region has 17 residues. Germline V gene lookup returns CDR1 MDHEN and CDR2 SYDVKM. The junction had 11 bases not matched to a gene; V was cut back by 4 bases and J by 4 bases. Overall study findings and caveats: Blood also showed most of the thyroid clonotypes that were expanded above 0.001. A model built on 13 V-J features separated ophthalmopathy from stable hyperthyroidism.

This clonotype was seen repeatedly, ten times or more. What it binds is not known. Diagnoses were made from clinical symptoms, serum measures (thyroxine and TRAb), thyroid ultrasound and orbital computed tomography. The material sequenced was blood. The chain has TRBV28 and TRBJ2-3, with 10 nucleotides matching TRBD2. The sequence was obtained from a woman in her forties or fifties with Graves' ophthalmopathy. CDR3 sequence reads: CASSWRTSGIISDTQYF. The CDR3 DNA reads TGTGCCAGCAGTTGGAGAACTAGCGGGATCATTTCAGATACGCAGTATTTT.